The 19 T cell receptor beta chains below come from one sample, sequenced in a study of Ad26.COV2.S vaccination and SARS-CoV-2 variants. Produced via immunoSEQ multiplex PCR; TCRdb's table is partial and in-frame only. The table lists 300,000 to 350,000 clones, roughly 90% of them singletons. Treatment denoted: some 20 received Ad26.COV2.S at low or high dose, single or two shots; a few received placebo; per-sample allocation not given. Specimen acquisition occurred on day 63 following the initial vaccine or placebo injection. The material was peripheral blood, obtained in a trial of Ad26.COV2.S vaccine versus placebo. The receptor set was obtained from a person aged 18-60 years who received the Ad26.COV2.S COVID-19 vaccine or a placebo.

The J gene is TRBJ1-5, the V gene TRBV6-6; possibly TRBD1 for D (6 bases). Germline CDR1 reads MNHNY; CDR2 reads SVGAGI (reference sequence). The CDR3 covers 15 residues. V shed 6 bases and J shed 0 bases, with 12 bases lying between them. The CDR3 sequence is CASSWTDPSNQPQHF. The CDR3 DNA sequence: TGTGCCAGCAGCTGGACAGACCCTAGCAATCAGCCCCAGCATTTT.

The table lists this clone with a count of one. The chain combines TRBV7-2 with TRBJ1-2, with D perhaps matching TRBD1 (5 bases). V lost 7 bases and J 8 bases, leaving 29 bases between the germline ends. This CDR3 comprises 17 residues. Germline values: CDR1 SGHTA, CDR2 FQGNSA. The CDR3 DNA is TGTGCCAGCAATACCGAGAAAAGCGGGGCGCTCCCGGGAGGCTACACCTTC. Its translation is CASNTEKSGALPGGYTF.

The count of this clone is one. The chain links TRBV28 to TRBJ1-4; no definite D call. Trimming left V 5 bases short and J 1 base short, with 5 bases between. The CDR3 runs to 13 residues. Germline CDR1 MDHEN, CDR2 SYDVKM. The CDR3 coding sequence is TGTGCCAGCAGTGCGTTAACTAATGAAAAACTGTTTTTT. Translating gives CASSALTNEKLFF.

The chain combines TRBV5-4 with TRBJ2-3; 12 nucleotides line up with TRBD1. The CDR3 consists of 16 residues. Unmatched junction bases numbered 6, after V lost 4 bases and J lost 3 bases. Germline V lookup: CDR1 SGHNT, CDR2 YYREEE (reference sequence). The CDR3 reads CASSPGTGGFTDTQYF. CDR3 DNA sequence: TGTGCCAGCAGCCCGGGGACAGGGGGCTTTACAGATACGCAGTATTTT.

The chain has TRBV6-5 and TRBJ2-3, with 7 bases aligning to TRBD1. Looked up from germline, CDR1 is MNHEY and CDR2 is SVGAGI. The CDR3 totals 14 residues. Trimming took 7 bases from V and 2 from J; bases not matched to a gene: 6. The CDR3 sequence: CASMRGRLTDTQYF. The CDR3 nucleotides are TGTGCCAGCATGAGGGGGCGTCTCACAGATACGCAGTATTTT.

The CDR3 nucleotides read TGTGCCAGTACCCCCGGGACAGTCTATGGCTACACCTTC. As protein: CASTPGTVYGYTF. The genes are TRBV19 and TRBJ1-2; TRBD1 aligns across 7 bases. The CDR3 totals 13 residues. The V gene end was trimmed by 7 bases and the J gene end by 4 bases; junction bases not matched to a gene: 6. The germline V gene has CDR1 LNHDA and CDR2 SQIVND (reference sequence).

The rearrangement uses TRBV27 and TRBJ2-5; maybe TRBD1 (7 bases). Germline V lookup: CDR1 MNHEY, CDR2 SMNVEV (reference sequence). The germline V and J ends were trimmed by 2 bases and 4 bases, with 11 bases remaining between them. The CDR3 covers 14 residues. The CDR3 sequence: CASSLGQGGETQYF. The CDR3 nucleotides read TGTGCCAGCAGTTTAGGGCAGGGGGGAGAGACCCAGTACTTC.

The chain is built from TRBV5-4 and TRBJ2-5; D not resolved. The V end was cut by 0 bases, the J end by 4 bases, with 10 bases between. This CDR3 has 14 residues. CDR1 is SGHNT and CDR2 is YYREEE in the germline V gene (reference sequence). DNA of the CDR3: TGTGCCAGCAGCTTGGTGGCGGAAGTAGAGACCCAGTACTTC. Amino acid sequence: CASSLVAEVETQYF.

The chain links TRBV9 to TRBJ1-4, with unresolved D. Germline values: CDR1 SGDLS, CDR2 YYNGEE. The CDR3 length is 15 residues. The V end lost 0 bases, the J end lost 7 bases, and 13 bases lay between the germline ends. The CDR3 loop is CASSVGPLMFEKLFF. The DNA for the CDR3 is TGTGCCAGCAGCGTAGGACCCTTAATGTTTGAAAAACTGTTTTTT.

This sequence joins TRBV27 and TRBJ1-2; no clear D. The CDR3 is 13 amino acids. V gave up 0 bases and J gave up 5 bases, with 7 bases separating them. CDR1 and CDR2 from the germline V gene are MNHEY and SMNVEV (reference sequence). The CDR3 nucleotides are TGTGCCAGCAGTTTATCGGCCACTTATGGCTACACCTTC. Protein: CASSLSATYGYTF.

V gene TRBV12-5 combines with J gene TRBJ1-4; 10 nucleotides align to TRBD1. The CDR3 consists of 17 residues. J gave up 11 bases and V 1 base, and 13 bases lay outside the gene matches. Germline loops: CDR1 LGHNT, CDR2 FRNRAP. The CDR3 sequence is CASGLARAGTGAAKLFF. Here the CDR3 DNA reads TGTGCTAGTGGTTTGGCTCGAGCCGGGACAGGGGCGGCGAAACTGTTTTTT.

The V gene is TRBV19, the J gene TRBJ1-5; D gene unclear. The ends were cut back, 7 bases at V and 7 bases at J, with 14 bases in the middle. Germline lookup yields CDR1 LNHDA and CDR2 SQIVND (reference sequence). The CDR3 loop spans 13 amino acids. This chain's CDR3 is CASTTLEMQPQHF. DNA for the CDR3: TGTGCCAGTACCACACTGGAGATGCAGCCCCAGCATTTT.

In its sample, this clone was seen a few times. V gene TRBV18 combines with J gene TRBJ2-7, with D possibly being TRBD2 (6 bases). This CDR3 is built from 14 residues. Trimming left V 3 bases short and J 2 bases short, with 11 bases between. Germline-derived CDR1 and CDR2 are KGHSH and LQKENI. The CDR3 spells CASSPAGGAYEQYF. Here the CDR3 DNA reads TGTGCCAGCTCACCGGCAGGAGGGGCCTACGAGCAGTACTTC.

V gene TRBV6-5 combines with J gene TRBJ2-5, with D perhaps being TRBD1 or TRBD2 (5 bases each). The CDR3 totals 13 residues. V gave up 5 bases and J gave up 3 bases, with 10 bases separating them. CDR1 and CDR2 (germline): MNHEY, SVGAGI. The CDR3, as DNA: TGTGCCAGCAGTCCGGGGACCGAAGAGACCCAGTACTTC. This codes for CASSPGTEETQYF.

This chain uses TRBV6-2 or TRBV6-3 with TRBJ1-2; the D gene is possibly TRBD1 (6 bases). The CDR3 has 14 amino acids. The V and J ends lost 5 bases and 8 bases respectively, with 18 bases between them. Looked up from germline, CDR1 is MNHEY and CDR2 is SVGEGT. The CDR3 nucleotides are TGTGCCAGCAGTACCCCTTGGGGCACAGGGGGCTACACCTTC. Protein sequence: CASSTPWGTGGYTF.

The rearrangement joins TRBV2 to TRBJ2-3, with D possibly matching TRBD2 (6 bases). V was shortened by 7 bases and J by 0 bases, with 11 bases between the two germline ends. CDR3 size: 14 residues. CDR1 and CDR2 from the germline V gene are SNHLY and FYNNEI. In DNA, the CDR3 is TGTGCCAGCAACCTAGCGATTAGCACAGATACGCAGTATTTT. This gives the protein CASNLAISTDTQYF.

The CDR3 DNA is TGTGCCAGCAGTTTATACCCACACCATCCCACCGGGGAGCTGTTTTTT. It encodes CASSLYPHHPTGELFF. The J gene is TRBJ2-2, the V gene TRBV27; D remains unclear. Trimming cost V 1 base and J 4 bases, with 13 bases left between them. The CDR3 has 16 residues. Per the germline V gene, CDR1 is MNHEY and CDR2 is SMNVEV (reference sequence).

The table lists this clone with many counts. Other DNA sequences in this sample translate to the same CDR3. The CDR3 coding sequence is TGTGCCAGCAGTTTAGGCACAGATACGCAGTATTTT. Residues: CASSLGTDTQYF. This chain links TRBV27 with TRBJ2-3, with D unresolved. The ends were cut back, 2 bases at V and 1 base at J, with 1 base in the middle. This CDR3 region has 12 residues. Looked up from germline, CDR1 is MNHEY and CDR2 is SMNVEV (reference sequence).

The rearrangement links TRBV7-6 to TRBJ1-3; a possible D gene is TRBD1 (5 bases). Per the germline V gene, CDR1 is SGHVS and CDR2 is FNYEAQ. The CDR3 extends over 18 amino acids. The V gene lost 1 base and the J gene lost 0 bases, with 16 bases spanning the gap. The CDR3 sequence is CASSLVAGGDHSGNTIYF. The CDR3 DNA follows: TGTGCCAGCAGCTTAGTAGCTGGGGGGGATCACTCTGGAAACACCATATATTTT.